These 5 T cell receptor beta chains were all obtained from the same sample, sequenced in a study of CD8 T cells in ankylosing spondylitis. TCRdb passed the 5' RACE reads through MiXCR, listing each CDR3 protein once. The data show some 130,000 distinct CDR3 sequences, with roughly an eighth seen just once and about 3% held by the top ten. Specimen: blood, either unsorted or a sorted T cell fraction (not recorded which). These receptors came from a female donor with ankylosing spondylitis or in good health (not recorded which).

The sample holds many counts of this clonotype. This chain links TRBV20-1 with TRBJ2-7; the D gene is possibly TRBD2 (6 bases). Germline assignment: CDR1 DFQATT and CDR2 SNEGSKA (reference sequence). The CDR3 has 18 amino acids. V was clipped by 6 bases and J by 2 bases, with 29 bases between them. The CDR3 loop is CSARRLTVQRAVTYEQYF. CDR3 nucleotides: TGCAGTGCCAGAAGATTGACGGTCCAGCGGGCGGTGACCTACGAGCAGTACTTC.

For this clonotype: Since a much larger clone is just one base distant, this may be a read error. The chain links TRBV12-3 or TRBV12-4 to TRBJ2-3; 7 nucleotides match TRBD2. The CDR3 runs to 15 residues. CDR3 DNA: TGTGCCAGCAGTCCTGGGGGGGGGATCACAGCTACGCAGTATTTT. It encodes CASSPGGGITATQYF.

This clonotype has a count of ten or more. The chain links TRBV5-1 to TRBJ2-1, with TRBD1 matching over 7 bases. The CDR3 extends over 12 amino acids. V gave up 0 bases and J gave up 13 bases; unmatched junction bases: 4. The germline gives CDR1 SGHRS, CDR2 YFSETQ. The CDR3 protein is CASSLDRGTQFF. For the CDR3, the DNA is TGCGCCAGCAGCTTGGACAGGGGAACTCAGTTCTTC.

The CDR3 DNA reads TGTGCCAGCAGCCCACCCCCCGGGACTCGCAACACCGGGGAGCTGTTTTTT. Its protein is CASSPPPGTRNTGELFF. The chain is built from TRBV7-3 and TRBJ2-2; D may be TRBD2 (6 bases). Germline CDR1 reads SGHTA; CDR2 reads FQGTGA. V lost 5 bases and J 2 bases, leaving 18 bases between the germline ends. The CDR3 is 17 amino acids.

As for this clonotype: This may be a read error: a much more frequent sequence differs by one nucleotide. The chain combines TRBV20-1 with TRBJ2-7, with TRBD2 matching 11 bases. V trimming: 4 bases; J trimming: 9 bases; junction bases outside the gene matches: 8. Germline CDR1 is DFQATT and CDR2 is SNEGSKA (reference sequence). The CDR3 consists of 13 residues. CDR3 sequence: CSATLAGVYGQYF. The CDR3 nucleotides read TGCAGTGCTACACTAGCGGGAGTTTATGGGCAGTACTTC.